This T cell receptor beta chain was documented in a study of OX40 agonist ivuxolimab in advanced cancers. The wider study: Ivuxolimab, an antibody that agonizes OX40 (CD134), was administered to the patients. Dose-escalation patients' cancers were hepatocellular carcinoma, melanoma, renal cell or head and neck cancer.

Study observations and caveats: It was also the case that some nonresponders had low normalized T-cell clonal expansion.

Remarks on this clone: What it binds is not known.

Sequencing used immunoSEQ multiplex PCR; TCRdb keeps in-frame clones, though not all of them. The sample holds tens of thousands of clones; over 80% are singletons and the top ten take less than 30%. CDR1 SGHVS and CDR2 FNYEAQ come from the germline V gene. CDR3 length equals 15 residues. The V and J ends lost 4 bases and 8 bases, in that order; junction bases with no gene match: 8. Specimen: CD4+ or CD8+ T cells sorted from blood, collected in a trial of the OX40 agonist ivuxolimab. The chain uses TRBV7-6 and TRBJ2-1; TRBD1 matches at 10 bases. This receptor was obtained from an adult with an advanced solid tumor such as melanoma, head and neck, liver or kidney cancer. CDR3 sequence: CASSWGTGVTDEQFF. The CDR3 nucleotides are TGTGCCAGCAGCTGGGGGACAGGGGTTACAGATGAGCAGTTCTTC.